The 5 T cell receptor beta chains below come from one sample, sequenced in a study of cytomegalovirus exposure and HLA in healthy donors. The assay was immunoSEQ multiplex PCR, and TCRdb's table has in-frame clones only and misses some. The table records approximately 150,000 clones, 86% of them present only once. The sequenced sample consisted of PBMCs. Receptors were obtained from a man between 18 and 35 years old in good health and CMV-seropositive.

The rearrangement uses TRBV5-1 and TRBJ2-1, with D perhaps matching TRBD2 (5 bases). Germline V gene sequence: CDR1 SGHRS, CDR2 YFSETQ. V was clipped by 0 bases and J by 6 bases, with 16 bases between them. This CDR3 spans 16 amino acids. The CDR3 coding sequence is TGCGCCAGCAGCTTGGCCTGGCTAGCCCCCGGCAATGAGCAGTTCTTC. It translates to CASSLAWLAPGNEQFF.

The chain uses TRBV18 and TRBJ2-7, with D perhaps TRBD1 (5 bases). V lost 3 bases to trimming and J lost 2 bases, with 14 bases between them. Germline loops: CDR1 KGHSH, CDR2 LQKENI. The CDR3 length is 15 residues. CDR3 sequence (DNA): TGTGCCAGCTCACCGACCCTACAGGAAACCTACGAGCAGTACTTC. Translated: CASSPTLQETYEQYF.

This clone was observed a handful of times. The chain links TRBV15 to TRBJ2-2; 9 bases align to TRBD2. CDR3 length: 16 amino acids. V gave up 3 bases and J gave up 7 bases; unmatched junction bases: 9. Germline CDR1 is LNHNV and CDR2 is YYDKDF (reference sequence). DNA for the CDR3: TGTGCCACCAGCAGGAAGAGTAGCGGGAGAGTCGGGGAGCTGTTTTTT. The encoded protein is CATSRKSSGRVGELFF.

Concerning this clone itself: Additional DNA sequences in this sample encode the identical CDR3. V usage is TRBV5-6 and J usage is TRBJ2-7; maybe TRBD2 (5 bases). Trimming cost V 0 bases and J 7 bases, with 5 bases left between them. Germline V gene data show CDR1 as SGHDT and CDR2 as YYEEEE. This CDR3 has 11 residues. CDR3 nucleotide sequence: TGTGCCAGCAGCTTGGCGGGGGAGCAGTACTTC. This sequence encodes CASSLAGEQYF.

This sequence joins TRBV28 and TRBJ1-2; weak D call: TRBD1 (5 bases). Between the trimmed V and J ends, which lost 5 bases and 1 base, there was a span of 17 bases. This CDR3 contains 16 residues. Germline CDR1 MDHEN, CDR2 SYDVKM. In DNA form, the CDR3 reads TGTGCCAGCAGTACCACTTCCGGGACTTTTAACTATGGCTACACCTTC. Residues: CASSTTSGTFNYGYTF.